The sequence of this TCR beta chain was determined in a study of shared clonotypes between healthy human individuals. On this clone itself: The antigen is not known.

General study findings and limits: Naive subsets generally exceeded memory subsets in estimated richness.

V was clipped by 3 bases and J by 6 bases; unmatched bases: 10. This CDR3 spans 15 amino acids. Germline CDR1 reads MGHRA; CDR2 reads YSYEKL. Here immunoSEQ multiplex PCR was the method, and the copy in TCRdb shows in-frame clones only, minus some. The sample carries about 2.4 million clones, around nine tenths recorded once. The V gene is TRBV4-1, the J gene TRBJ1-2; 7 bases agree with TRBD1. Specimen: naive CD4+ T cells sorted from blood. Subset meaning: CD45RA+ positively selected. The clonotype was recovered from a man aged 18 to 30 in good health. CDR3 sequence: CASSHNDRDEDGYTF. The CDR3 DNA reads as TGCGCCAGCAGCCACAACGACAGGGACGAGGATGGCTACACCTTC.